This record concerns one T cell receptor beta chain sequence. The antigen remains undetermined. The CDR3 is made up of 14 amino acids. CDR1 is SNHLY, CDR2 FYNNEI, per germline. Trimming shortened V by 7 bases and J by 0 bases, and 10 bases separated the two germline ends. The data belong to a study of OX40 agonist ivuxolimab in advanced cancers. Study details: Patients in the trial were receiving intravenous ivuxolimab every 2 weeks, at doses of 0.01 to 10 mg/kg. Dose-escalation patients were diagnosed with hepatocellular carcinoma, melanoma, renal cell cancer or head and neck cancer. The study, taken as a whole, reports: With doses of 0.1 to 3.0 mg/kg, CD4+ and CD8+ blood T cells had undergone clonal expansion by week 6. Averaging showed that CD8+ T cells had more expanded clones than CD4+ did.

Profiling relied on immunoSEQ multiplex PCR, and the TCRdb table lists in-frame clones only, not all of them. The data contain over 75,000 clones, around 90% of them singletons. This chain uses TRBV2 with TRBJ2-1; a weak D match, TRBD2 (6 bases). Specimen: CD4+ or CD8+ T cells sorted from blood, collected in a trial of the OX40 agonist ivuxolimab. This receptor was taken from an adult with an advanced solid tumor such as melanoma, head and neck, liver or kidney cancer. CDR3 in DNA: TGTGCCAGCACTCTGGGGGGCTCCTACAATGAGCAGTTCTTC. Translated: CASTLGGSYNEQFF.